Following are 20 T cell receptor beta chains from one sample sequenced in a study of blood T cells in healthy people across ages. Through a sample-barcoded 5' primer and a J-beta primer mix, a second PCR was run for roughly 6 to 11 cycles. TCRdb analysed the 5' RACE reads with MiXCR anew, one entry per CDR3 protein. The table records 920,000 or so distinct CDR3 sequences, under 55% of them present only once. Source material: blood. These receptors were collected from a woman aged 60 to 75 in good health.

The rearrangement joins TRBV20-1 to TRBJ2-5, with 8 bases that match TRBD2. Germline CDR1 is DFQATT and CDR2 is SNEGSKA (reference sequence). This CDR3 has 12 residues. V shed 4 bases, J shed 6 bases, and the junction held 4 bases outside the gene matches. CDR3: CSANREGKTQYF. CDR3 DNA sequence: TGCAGTGCTAACCGGGAGGGGAAGACCCAGTACTTC.

The count of this clonotype is one. The chain joins TRBV5-1 to TRBJ2-2; 9 bases line up with TRBD1. The CDR3 has 14 amino acids. Germline V gene sequence: CDR1 SGHRS, CDR2 YFSETQ. V lost 5 bases to trimming and J lost 7 bases; unmatched junction nucleotides: 6. CDR3 DNA sequence: TGCGCCAGCAGTTCGGGACAGGGCATCGGGGAGCTGTTTTTT. Protein: CASSSGQGIGELFF. Full variable domain (missing parts from reference TRBV5-1 and TRBJ2-2): KAGVTQTPRYLIKTRGQQVTLSCSPISGHRSVSWYQQTPGQGLQFLFEYFSETQRNKGNFPGRFSGRQFSNSRSEMNVSTLELGDSALYLCASSSGQGIGELFFGEGSRLTVL.

This chain links TRBV5-1 with TRBJ1-1; 7 bases map to TRBD1. This CDR3 has 16 residues. Trimming at V came to 4 bases and at J to 2 bases, leaving 11 bases not matched to a gene. Germline lookup yields CDR1 SGHRS and CDR2 YFSETQ. CDR3 coding DNA: TGCGCCAGCAGCAAAGATCCGACAGGGCTAAACACTGAAGCTTTCTTT. Translation gives CASSKDPTGLNTEAFF. Complete variable domain (other parts from reference TRBV5-1 and TRBJ1-1): KAGVTQTPRYLIKTRGQQVTLSCSPISGHRSVSWYQQTPGQGLQFLFEYFSETQRNKGNFPGRFSGRQFSNSRSEMNVSTLELGDSALYLCASSKDPTGLNTEAFFGQGTRLTVV.

The V gene is TRBV12-3 or TRBV12-4, the J gene TRBJ2-3; D is perhaps TRBD2 (5 bases). The V and J ends lost 5 bases and 1 base respectively, with 19 bases between them. The CDR3 runs 17 residues. The CDR3 bases are TGTGCCAGCAGTCCCCCCAAAGGCGGGCGGCGCACAGATACGCAGTATTTT. Its translation is CASSPPKGGRRTDTQYF.

The genes are TRBV13 and TRBJ2-1; 10 bases match TRBD1. Germline lookup yields CDR1 PRHDT and CDR2 FYEKMQ (reference sequence). V was clipped by 5 bases and J by 4 bases; unmatched bases: 5. The CDR3 sequence is 15 residues long. The CDR3 region has the DNA TGTGCCAGCAGCGTGGGACAGGGGTTGTACAATGAGCAGTTCTTC. As protein: CASSVGQGLYNEQFF.

This clonotype has just a few counts. The CDR3 region has the DNA TGTGCCAGCAGTGAAGGACAACCCAGCCAATCGCAAGAGACCCAGTACTTC. Its protein product is CASSEGQPSQSQETQYF. This chain connects TRBV25-1 to TRBJ2-5; perhaps TRBD1 as D (5 bases). The CDR3 contains 17 residues. The germline V and J ends were trimmed by 2 bases and 2 bases, with 18 bases remaining between them. CDR1 and CDR2 from the germline V gene are MGHDK and SYGVNS.

The V call is TRBV15, the J call TRBJ2-3, with TRBD1 matching 9 bases. The length of the CDR3 is 15 residues. The ends lost 3 bases at V and 2 bases at J; junction bases unmatched: 3. CDR1 and CDR2 (germline): LNHNV, YYDKDF (reference sequence). The CDR3 DNA reads as TGTGCCACCAGCAGGGGACAGGGAACCACAGATACGCAGTATTTT. It is translated as CATSRGQGTTDTQYF.

At least ten counts were recorded for this clonotype. This chain joins TRBV20-1 and TRBJ2-1; TRBD2 matches at 14 bases. V shed 4 bases and J 9 bases; nucleotides not matched to a gene: 5. This CDR3 is built from 14 residues. Germline CDR1 and CDR2: DFQATT and SNEGSKA (reference sequence). The CDR3 is CSATGLAGAREQFF. CDR3 nucleotide sequence: TGCAGTGCTACGGGACTAGCGGGAGCCCGTGAGCAGTTCTTC.

The V and J genes are TRBV9 and TRBJ2-3, with D unresolved. Trimming cost V 0 bases and J 1 base, with 6 bases left between them. The CDR3 extends over 14 amino acids. CDR1 is SGDLS, CDR2 YYNGEE, per germline. The CDR3 loop reads CASSVDHRTDTQYF. Here the CDR3 DNA reads TGTGCCAGCAGCGTAGACCACCGCACAGATACGCAGTATTTT.

This clonotype appeared a few times. The CDR3 loop reads CASKLQGAGLYEQYF. For the CDR3, the DNA is TGTGCCAGCAAACTACAGGGGGCAGGGTTATACGAGCAGTACTTC. The J gene is TRBJ2-7, the V gene TRBV28; TRBD1 agrees at 9 bases. V dropped 7 bases and J dropped 4; count of bases not matched to a gene: 11. CDR1 is MDHEN, CDR2 SYDVKM, per germline. The CDR3 is 15 amino acids.

This clonotype was counted only a few times. This chain's CDR3 is CSANHRVSDYGYTF. In DNA form, the CDR3 reads TGCAGTGCCAACCACAGGGTTTCGGACTATGGCTACACCTTC. The gene calls are TRBV20-1 and TRBJ1-2, with a tentative D call TRBD1 (6 bases). Looked up from germline, CDR1 is DFQATT and CDR2 is SNEGSKA (reference sequence). This CDR3 contains 14 residues. V lost 6 bases and J 3 bases, leaving 17 bases between the germline ends.

A single count supports this clonotype. The gene calls are TRBV20-1 and TRBJ2-7; D is unresolved. V shed 5 bases and J shed 10 bases, with 18 bases lying between them. The germline gives CDR1 DFQATT, CDR2 SNEGSKA (reference sequence). The CDR3 sequence is 12 residues long. CDR3 region: CSARVGKEAQYF. CDR3 coding DNA: TGCAGTGCTCGAGTAGGGAAAGAGGCCCAGTACTTC.

This clonotype turned up a few times. This chain connects TRBV7-9 to TRBJ2-7, with D possibly matching TRBD2 (6 bases). CDR3 length equals 14 residues. V lost 5 bases, J lost 8 bases, and 19 bases lay in between. Germline V gene lookup returns CDR1 SEHNR and CDR2 FQNEAQ (reference sequence). The CDR3 bases are TGTGCCAGCAGCCCACCGGGACTCGGAGAGAAGCAGTACTTC. It is translated as CASSPPGLGEKQYF.

The table lists this clonotype with a few counts. The genes are TRBV18 and TRBJ2-4, with 9 nucleotides matching TRBD1. The CDR3 has 16 amino acids. V lost 6 bases, J lost 2 bases, and 8 bases stayed unmatched. The germline CDR1 and CDR2 sequences are KGHSH and LQKENI. CDR3 loop: CASSLGQGSTKNIQYF. The CDR3 region has the DNA TGTGCCAGCTCCCTGGGACAGGGCTCGACCAAAAACATTCAGTACTTC.

The chain links TRBV20-1 to TRBJ2-7, with 9 bases aligning to TRBD1. The V gene end was trimmed by 4 bases and the J gene end by 3 bases; junction bases not matched to a gene: 10. There are 15 residues in the CDR3. Germline CDR1 is DFQATT and CDR2 is SNEGSKA (reference sequence). CDR3 sequence reads: CSANPGQGGLYEQYF. CDR3 coding DNA: TGCAGTGCTAATCCGGGACAGGGAGGTCTCTACGAGCAGTACTTC.

In this sample, this clonotype turned up a few times. The genes are TRBV27 and TRBJ1-1; D ambiguous. CDR1 and CDR2 from the germline V gene are MNHEY and SMNVEV (reference sequence). V lost 4 bases to trimming and J lost 2 bases, with 8 bases between them. The CDR3 is 13 residues long. CDR3 residues: CASSYQLNTEAFF. DNA of the CDR3: TGTGCCAGCAGTTATCAGCTCAACACTGAAGCTTTCTTT.

This clonotype has just a few counts. The rearrangement joins TRBV27 to TRBJ1-5; D is possibly TRBD1 (6 bases). The CDR3 sequence is 15 residues long. V was trimmed by 6 bases and J by 2 bases, leaving 14 bases between them. CDR1 and CDR2 from the germline V gene are MNHEY and SMNVEV (reference sequence). CDR3 loop: CASSKQGGGNQPQHF. The CDR3 DNA is TGTGCCAGCAGCAAACAGGGAGGCGGCAATCAGCCCCAGCATTTT.

This chain joins TRBV5-1 and TRBJ2-3, with D possibly TRBD1 on 5 matching bases. V was pared by 4 bases and J by 2 bases, with 11 bases between. The CDR3 is 14 residues long. Germline V CDR1 and CDR2: SGHRS, YFSETQ. The CDR3: CASSPGHNTDTQYF. CDR3 nucleotides: TGCGCCAGCAGCCCTGGACATAACACAGATACGCAGTATTTT. Variable domain in full (rest from reference TRBV5-1 and TRBJ2-3): KAGVTQTPRYLIKTRGQQVTLSCSPISGHRSVSWYQQTPGQGLQFLFEYFSETQRNKGNFPGRFSGRQFSNSRSEMNVSTLELGDSALYLCASSPGHNTDTQYFGPGTRLTVL.

This clonotype was counted a single time. CDR3 bases: TGTGCCAGCAGTCGGGGTGGCCGGGAGCTGTTTTTT. Translated: CASSRGGRELFF. V gene TRBV28 combines with J gene TRBJ2-2; possibly TRBD2 for D (5 bases). The V end lost 5 bases, the J end lost 9 bases, and 10 bases lay between the germline ends. The CDR3 has 12 amino acids. Germline-derived CDR1 and CDR2 are MDHEN and SYDVKM. Full variable domain (outside the CDR3, taken from reference TRBV28 and TRBJ2-2): DVKVTQSSRYLVKRTGEKVFLECVQDMDHENMFWYRQDPGLGLRLIYFSYDVKMKEKGDIPEGYSVSREKKERFSLILESASTNQTSMYLCASSRGGRELFFGEGSRLTVL.

The V call is TRBV29-1, the J call TRBJ2-1; TRBD2 matches 14 bases. Germline-derived CDR1 and CDR2 are SQVTM and ANQGSEA. This CDR3 is built from 14 residues. V was clipped by 6 bases and J by 9 bases; unmatched bases: 7. The CDR3 loop is CSVTGTSGRIEQFF. The CDR3 DNA follows: TGCAGCGTGACCGGGACTAGCGGGAGAATTGAGCAGTTCTTC.